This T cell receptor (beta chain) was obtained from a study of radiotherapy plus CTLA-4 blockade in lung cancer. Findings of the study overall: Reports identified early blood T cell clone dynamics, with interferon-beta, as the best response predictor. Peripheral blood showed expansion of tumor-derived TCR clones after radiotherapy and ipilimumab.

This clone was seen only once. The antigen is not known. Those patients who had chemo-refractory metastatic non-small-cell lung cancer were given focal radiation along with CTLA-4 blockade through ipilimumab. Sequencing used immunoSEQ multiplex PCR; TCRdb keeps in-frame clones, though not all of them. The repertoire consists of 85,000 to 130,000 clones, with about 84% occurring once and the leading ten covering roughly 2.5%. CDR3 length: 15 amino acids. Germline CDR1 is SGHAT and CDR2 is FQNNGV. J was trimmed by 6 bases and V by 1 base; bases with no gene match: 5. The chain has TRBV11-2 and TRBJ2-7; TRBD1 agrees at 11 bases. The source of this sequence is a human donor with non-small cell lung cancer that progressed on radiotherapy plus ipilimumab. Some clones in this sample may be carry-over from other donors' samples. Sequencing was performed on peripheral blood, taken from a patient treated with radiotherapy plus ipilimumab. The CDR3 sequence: CASSLVGTGGREQYF. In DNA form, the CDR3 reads TGTGCCAGCAGCTTAGTGGGGACAGGGGGGCGCGAGCAGTACTTC.